Following are 21 T cell receptor beta chains from one sample sequenced in a study of blood T cell repertoires in COVID-19. Assay used: immunoSEQ multiplex PCR; TCRdb lists only in-frame clones, some missing. Counted here are 150,000 to 180,000 clones, around 85% occurring once; the ten biggest clones make up 25% to 30%. The sample consisted of peripheral blood. All receptors come from a woman aged 55-69 years with acute or convalescent COVID-19.

This clone occurred once. This chain connects TRBV10-1 to TRBJ1-6; tentative D call: TRBD1 (5 bases). The germline gives CDR1 WNHNN, CDR2 SYGVQD (reference sequence). This CDR3 contains 15 residues. With 3 bases removed from V and 7 bases from J, the gap between germline ends came to 13 bases. The CDR3 protein is CASSDGQGRNSPLHF. The CDR3 nucleotides read TGCGCCAGCAGTGACGGTCAGGGAAGGAATTCACCCCTCCACTTT.

The chain couples TRBV4-1 to TRBJ2-2; maybe TRBD2 (5 bases). V was clipped by 2 bases and J by 2 bases, with 12 bases between them. The V gene's germline CDR1 is MGHRA and CDR2 YSYEKL. This CDR3 is 16 amino acids long. DNA for the CDR3: TGCGCCAGCAGCCAAAGACCGGGGATTAACACCGGGGAGCTGTTTTTT. It translates to CASSQRPGINTGELFF.

The chain employs TRBV5-1 and TRBJ2-7; 8 bases line up with TRBD2. The CDR3 extends over 15 amino acids. CDR1 and CDR2 from the germline V gene are SGHRS and YFSETQ. The ends lost 1 base at V and 2 bases at J; junction bases unmatched: 5. CDR3 nucleotide sequence: TGCGCCAGCAGCTTGCGGGAGGGAGTCCCCTACGAGCAGTACTTC. It codes for CASSLREGVPYEQYF.

The chain links TRBV6-5 to TRBJ1-4, with 7 bases lining up with TRBD1. The V gene's germline CDR1 is MNHEY and CDR2 SVGAGI. This CDR3 has 15 residues. The trim removed 8 bases at V and 8 bases at J, leaving 14 bases unmatched. The chain's CDR3 is CASQGGGTSEEKLFF. CDR3 in DNA: TGTGCCAGCCAAGGGGGCGGGACTTCTGAGGAAAAACTGTTTTTT.

CDR3 coding DNA: TGTGCCAGCAGCCCCAGGGACAGGATGGGTACTGAAGCTTTCTTT. Translating gives CASSPRDRMGTEAFF. The J gene is TRBJ1-1, the V gene TRBV5-5; 8 bases agree with TRBD1. Per the germline V gene, CDR1 is SGHKS and CDR2 is YYEKEE (reference sequence). CDR3 length: 15 amino acids. The trim removed 4 bases at V and 5 bases at J, leaving 10 bases unmatched.

The rearrangement joins TRBV7-9 to TRBJ2-1; tentative D call: TRBD2 (6 bases). Trimming took 3 bases from V and 0 from J, leaving 9 bases between them. Germline lookup yields CDR1 SEHNR and CDR2 FQNEAQ (reference sequence). This CDR3 has 15 amino acids. The CDR3 is CASSLEGGSYNEQFF. CDR3 in DNA: TGTGCCAGCAGCTTGGAGGGAGGCTCCTACAATGAGCAGTTCTTC.

V gene TRBV2 combines with J gene TRBJ2-3; 9 bases are a match to TRBD2. The germline CDR1 and CDR2 sequences are SNHLY and FYNNEI. CDR3 length equals 19 residues. Trimming cost V 8 bases and J 0 bases; bases outside gene matches: 18. The CDR3 sequence: CASGRSTSGPTTSTDTQYF. The CDR3 DNA sequence: TGTGCCAGCGGTAGAAGTACTAGCGGGCCGACTACTAGCACAGATACGCAGTATTTT.

CDR3 DNA sequence: TGCGCCAGCAGCGCAGGATACACAGATACGCAGTATTTT. Translating gives CASSAGYTDTQYF. The rearrangement links TRBV5-1 to TRBJ2-3; D call uncertain. Germline-derived CDR1 and CDR2 are SGHRS and YFSETQ. The CDR3 consists of 13 residues. The V and J ends lost 4 bases and 2 bases respectively, with 8 bases between them.

V usage is TRBV5-1 and J usage is TRBJ1-2; 7 bases fit TRBD1. Trimming cost V 4 bases and J 8 bases; bases outside gene matches: 8. Germline V gene sequence: CDR1 SGHRS, CDR2 YFSETQ. The CDR3 runs to 13 residues. The CDR3 region has the DNA TGCGCCAGCAGCGTAACAGGGGCGGGCGGCTACACCTTC. Its translation: CASSVTGAGGYTF.

V and J are TRBV19 and TRBJ1-5; D call uncertain. Germline CDR1 is LNHDA and CDR2 is SQIVND (reference sequence). This CDR3 comprises 13 residues. With 4 bases removed from V and 4 bases from J, the gap between germline ends came to 8 bases. CDR3 nucleotide sequence: TGTGCCAGTAGTACGCGGATAAATCAGCCCCAGCATTTT. Residues: CASSTRINQPQHF.

J is TRBJ1-1 and V is TRBV4-1; tentative D call: TRBD1 (6 bases). This CDR3 has 15 amino acids. Between the trimmed V and J ends, which lost 3 bases and 1 base, there was a span of 12 bases. Germline assignment: CDR1 MGHRA and CDR2 YSYEKL. The DNA for the CDR3 is TGCGCCAGCAGCCAGGAGACAGGTTCGAACACTGAAGCTTTCTTT. Protein product: CASSQETGSNTEAFF.

The chain links TRBV7-3 to TRBJ2-3; D remains unclear. Between the trimmed V and J ends, which lost 1 base and 4 bases, there was a span of 9 bases. Germline CDR1 is SGHTA and CDR2 is FQGTGA. There are 14 residues in the CDR3. The CDR3, as DNA: TGTGCCAGCAGCTTAATAGGAGCCCCAGATACGCAGTATTTT. The encoded protein is CASSLIGAPDTQYF. The full variable domain, its missing parts supplied by reference TRBV7-3 and TRBJ2-3, is GAGVSQTPSNKVTEKGKYVELRCDPISGHTALYWYRQSLGQGPEFLIYFQGTGAADDSGLPNDRFFAVRPEGSVSTLKIQRTERGDSAVYLCASSLIGAPDTQYFGPGTRLTVL.

This clone was counted only a few times. The rearrangement uses TRBV2 and TRBJ1-1; tentative D call: TRBD1 (5 bases). This CDR3 is built from 14 residues. Trimming took off 4 bases at V and 1 base at J, with 10 bases between the two ends. CDR1 is SNHLY, CDR2 FYNNEI, per germline. The CDR3 here is CASSVRGGNTEAFF. The CDR3 coding sequence is TGTGCCAGCAGTGTTCGGGGGGGGAACACTGAAGCTTTCTTT.

The chain joins TRBV5-6 to TRBJ1-1; a weak D match, TRBD1 (6 bases). V was pared by 3 bases and J by 7 bases, with 10 bases between. The CDR3 runs 12 residues. Germline CDR1 is SGHDT and CDR2 is YYEEEE. The CDR3 loop is CASSWLQGEAFF. DNA of the CDR3: TGTGCCAGCAGCTGGTTACAGGGTGAAGCTTTCTTT.

The V gene is TRBV7-8, the J gene TRBJ1-6, with 9 bases identical to TRBD1. After removal of 0 bases from V and 10 bases from J, the junction contained 10 bases not matched to a gene. This CDR3 contains 17 residues. Per the germline V gene, CDR1 is SGHVS and CDR2 is FQNEAQ. The CDR3 region is CASSLATPGQGGSPLHF. In DNA form, the CDR3 reads TGTGCCAGCAGCTTAGCGACTCCGGGACAGGGAGGCTCACCCCTCCACTTT.

The chain is built from TRBV6-1 and TRBJ1-2, with TRBD1 matching 8 bases. The ends lost 1 base at V and 4 bases at J; junction bases unmatched: 11. From germline, CDR1 is MNHNS and CDR2 SASEGT. This CDR3 region has 17 residues. The CDR3 protein is CASSEGQGAILIYGYTF. CDR3 nucleotide sequence: TGTGCCAGCAGTGAAGGTCAGGGGGCGATTCTAATCTATGGCTACACCTTC.

The V and J genes are TRBV4-1 and TRBJ2-6, with 10 bases lining up with TRBD1. J gave up 0 bases and V 5 bases, and 13 bases lay outside the gene matches. The germline V gene has CDR1 MGHRA and CDR2 YSYEKL. The length of the CDR3 is 20 residues. In nucleotides, the CDR3 is TGCGCCAGCAGCTACCGACAGGGGGCGTTGTTACACTCTGGGGCCAACGTCCTGACTTTC. Residues: CASSYRQGALLHSGANVLTF.

The gene calls are TRBV5-1 and TRBJ2-4; 7 bases match TRBD2. The V segment lost 3 bases and the J segment 4 bases; nucleotides outside the gene matches: 10. There are 16 residues in the CDR3. Germline V gives CDR1 SGHRS, CDR2 YFSETQ. In DNA, the CDR3 is TGCGCCAGCAGCTCTCTAAGCGGGACGGTAAAAAACATTCAGTACTTC. Its protein is CASSSLSGTVKNIQYF.

This clone was detected a few times. This chain links TRBV27 with TRBJ2-1; D is perhaps TRBD2 (7 bases). V was clipped by 8 bases and J by 8 bases, with 16 bases between them. CDR3 size: 13 residues. The germline CDR1 and CDR2 sequences are MNHEY and SMNVEV (reference sequence). CDR3 coding DNA: TGTGCCAGCGCTCGGGGGGCCGGAGATGAGCAGTTCTTC. This sequence encodes CASARGAGDEQFF.

The chain employs TRBV19 and TRBJ1-5; no clear D. The CDR3 is made up of 15 amino acids. Germline lookup yields CDR1 LNHDA and CDR2 SQIVND (reference sequence). The V end was cut by 3 bases, the J end by 0 bases, with 9 bases between. Here the CDR3 reads CASSMGGGSNQPQHF. The CDR3 DNA reads as TGTGCCAGTAGTATGGGCGGAGGTAGCAATCAGCCCCAGCATTTT. Drawing the rest from reference TRBV19 and TRBJ1-5, the complete variable domain is DGGITQSPKYLFRKEGQNVTLSCEQNLNHDAMYWYRQDPGQGLRLIYYSQIVNDFQKGDIAEGYSVSREKKESFPLTVTSAQKNPTAFYLCASSMGGGSNQPQHFGDGTRLSIL.

V usage is TRBV4-1 and J usage is TRBJ2-7; TRBD1 matches 7 bases. Germline CDR1 MGHRA, CDR2 YSYEKL. V gave up 4 bases and J gave up 3 bases; unmatched junction bases: 3. The CDR3 has 13 amino acids. For the CDR3, the DNA is TGCGCCAGCAGCCCGTGGGACAGCTACGAGCAGTACTTC. This codes for CASSPWDSYEQYF.